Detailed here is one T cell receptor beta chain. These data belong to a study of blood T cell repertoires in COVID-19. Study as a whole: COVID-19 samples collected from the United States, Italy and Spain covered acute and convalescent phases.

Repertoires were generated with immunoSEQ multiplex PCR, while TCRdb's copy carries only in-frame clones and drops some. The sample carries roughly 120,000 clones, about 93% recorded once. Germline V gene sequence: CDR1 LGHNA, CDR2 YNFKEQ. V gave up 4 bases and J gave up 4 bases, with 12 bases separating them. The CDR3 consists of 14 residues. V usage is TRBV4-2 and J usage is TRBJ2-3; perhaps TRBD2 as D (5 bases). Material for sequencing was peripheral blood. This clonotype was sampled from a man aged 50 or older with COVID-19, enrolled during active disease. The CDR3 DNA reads TGTGCCAGCAGCCGGGGAGAAGGACCAGATACGCAGTATTTT. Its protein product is CASSRGEGPDTQYF.